This entry lists 9 T cell receptor beta chains sequenced from one sample in a study of T cells in Graves' hyperthyroidism and ophthalmopathy (dated by TCRdb to 2018 to 2020). Receptor libraries were prepared by multiplex PCR. Sequencer: Illumina HiSeq 2000. The TCR beta CDR3 regions were amplified from RNA transcripts. A first-round RT-PCR of the TCR CDR3 used the HTBI primer set with the Qiagen OneStep RT-PCR kit. The public reads were reanalyzed by TCRdb: fastp trimming at Q25, MiXCR alignment, in-frame beta chains only. All rows with the same CDR3 protein become a single entry with the most common DNA and genes. The sample table lists over 500,000 distinct CDR3 sequences, around 50% of them with a count of one. Clones ranked in the top ten supply 35% to 50% of the sample. The sample was peripheral blood or thyroid tissue (not recorded which). The source of these receptors is an adult woman with Graves' disease, either hyperthyroidism or ophthalmopathy (not recorded which).

Here the CDR3 DNA reads TGTGCCAGCAGTGCCGATCAGCCCCAGCATTTT. Residues: CASSADQPQHF. The V call is TRBV6-6, the J call TRBJ1-5, with D uncertain. CDR1 MNHNY and CDR2 SVGAGI come from the germline V gene (reference sequence). Trimming took off 5 bases at V and 5 bases at J, with 4 bases between the two ends. This CDR3 contains 11 residues.

The J gene is TRBJ1-1, the V gene TRBV5-8; 12 bases line up with TRBD1. The CDR3 totals 17 residues. The germline CDR1 and CDR2 sequences are SGHTS and YDEGEE. The trim removed 4 bases at V and 3 bases at J, leaving 10 bases unmatched. The CDR3 DNA reads TGTGCCAGCAGCCAACCCGGGACAGGGGGCCTGGACACTGAAGCTTTCTTT. It translates to CASSQPGTGGLDTEAFF.

Remarks on this clonotype: The junction shows a germline mismatch at one end, possibly a read error. The gene calls are TRBV10-2 and TRBJ1-6; D gene unclear. Germline CDR1 reads WSHSY; CDR2 reads SAAADI. The CDR3 is made up of 13 amino acids. CDR3 DNA: TGTGCCAGCAGTTACTCTCCAGGCTCGGACCTCCACTTT. Its protein product is CASSYSPGSDLHF.

The chain recombines TRBV7-9 with TRBJ2-5; 12 bases are a match to TRBD1. The junction had 8 bases not matched to a gene; V was cut back by 5 bases and J by 4 bases. The CDR3 is 16 residues long. CDR1 and CDR2 (germline): SEHNR, FQNEAQ (reference sequence). CDR3 amino acids: CASSQTGTGGGETQYF. The CDR3 DNA sequence: TGTGCCAGCAGCCAGACCGGGACAGGGGGCGGAGAGACCCAGTACTTC.

V gene TRBV29-1 combines with J gene TRBJ1-2; 7 bases are shared with TRBD1. The CDR3 contains 14 residues. Germline V gene data show CDR1 as SQVTM and CDR2 as ANQGSEA. The V gene end was trimmed by 6 bases and the J gene end by 3 bases; junction bases not matched to a gene: 10. CDR3 coding DNA: TGCAGCGTGAACCACCGGGACAGTTACTATGGCTACACCTTC. This gives the protein CSVNHRDSYYGYTF. Full variable domain (remainder filled in from reference TRBV29-1 and TRBJ1-2): SAVISQKPSRDICQRGTSLTIQCQVDSQVTMMFWYRQQPGQSLTLIATANQGSEATYESGFVIDKFPISRPNLTFSTLTVSNMSPEDSSIYLCSVNHRDSYYGYTFGSGTRLTVV.

This clonotype was counted at least ten times. This chain joins TRBV20-1 and TRBJ2-2; no reliable D call. Trimming left V 5 bases short and J 0 bases short, with 13 bases between. Looked up from germline, CDR1 is DFQATT and CDR2 is SNEGSKA (reference sequence). The CDR3 consists of 15 residues. CDR3: CSADKRDTNTGELFF. CDR3 nucleotides: TGCAGTGCTGACAAAAGAGACACGAACACCGGGGAGCTGTTTTTT.

The table lists this clonotype with many counts. The gene calls are TRBV3-1 and TRBJ2-6; no clear D gene. The CDR3 is made up of 17 amino acids. V dropped 0 bases and J dropped 0 bases, with 9 bases sitting between them. Per germline, CDR1 LGHDT and CDR2 YNNKEL (reference sequence). The DNA of the CDR3 is TGTGCCAGCAGCCAAGATCGTATGGTCTCTGGGGCCAACGTCCTGACTTTC. It is translated as CASSQDRMVSGANVLTF.

This clonotype turned up a few times. The J gene is TRBJ2-5, the V gene TRBV24-1, with 13 positions matching TRBD2. Germline CDR1 and CDR2: KGHDR and SFDVKD. The CDR3 contains 17 residues. Trimming at V came to 4 bases and at J to 4 bases, leaving 8 bases not matched to a gene. The CDR3 DNA reads TGTGCCACCAGTGACGAAGGGACTAGCGGGGTTCGAGAGACCCAGTACTTC. Its translation is CATSDEGTSGVRETQYF.

About this clonotype: A much larger clone lies a single base off, so this may be a read error. The chain employs TRBV20-1 and TRBJ2-5; no reliable D call. This CDR3 is 13 amino acids long. With 5 bases removed from V and 2 bases from J, the gap between germline ends came to 12 bases. The germline gives CDR1 DFQATT, CDR2 SNEGSKA (reference sequence). DNA of the CDR3: TGCAGTGCTCTGAACGGCCCTCAAGAGACCCAGTACTTC. Protein product: CSALNGPQETQYF.